This T cell receptor (beta chain) was obtained from a study of T cells in Graves' hyperthyroidism and ophthalmopathy. TCR beta CDR3 regions were amplified from RNA transcripts. The study used the HTBI primer set for a first-round RT-PCR of the TCR CDR3. TCRdb reanalysed the multiplex PCR reads using MiXCR and keeps one entry per CDR3 protein. The sample shows 250,000 to 300,000 distinct CDR3 sequences, approximately 18% of them seen only once. This CDR3 has 17 residues. Germline V gives CDR1 DFQATT, CDR2 SNEGSKA (reference sequence). Whole-study results and caveats: Appearing also in blood were most of the thyroid clonotypes expanded above 0.001. Model output signaled ophthalmopathy a median 6.5 months ahead of onset.

Points on this clonotype: Its target is unknown. At one of its ends the junction is not consistent with the germline gene, which may arise from a read error.

Diagnostic decisions used clinical symptoms, serum thyroxine and TRAb, thyroid ultrasound and orbital computed tomography. The V gene is TRBV20-1, the J gene TRBJ2-6; 9 nucleotides align to TRBD1. The sequenced sample consisted of blood. This receptor was obtained from a man between 50 and 59 years old with Graves' ophthalmopathy. The CDR3 is CSAPKGQGGSVANVLTF. The CDR3 nucleotides are TGCAGTGCTCCCAAGGGACAGGGAGGGTCTGTGGCCAACGTCCTGACTTTC.